This paragraph covers one TCR beta chain sequence. Its antigen remains unidentified. With 7 bases removed from V and 7 bases from J, the gap between germline ends came to 14 bases. The CDR3 totals 13 residues. The data were taken from a study of blood T cells in healthy people across ages. Study-wide points: Samples with more naive T cells showed higher observed beta diversity.

Isolation yielded PBMCs, at least 6 million per sample, in every case. Through a sample-barcoded 5' primer and a J-beta primer mix, a second PCR was run for about 6 to 11 cycles. TCRdb re-analysed the 5' RACE reads in MiXCR, keeping a single row per CDR3 protein. The profile shows hundreds of thousands of distinct CDR3 sequences, about a fifth of them singletons. This chain connects TRBV12-3 or TRBV12-4 to TRBJ1-5, with a possible D match to TRBD1 (5 bases). Sequences were obtained from blood. The sequence came from a man in his 70s in good health. CDR3 bases: TGTGCCAGCACCTTAGGGGTGGCCCAGCCCCAGCATTTT. It encodes CASTLGVAQPQHF.